The 18 T cell receptor beta chains given below trace back to one sample, sequenced in a study of blood T cell repertoires in COVID-19. The table came from immunoSEQ multiplex PCR; TCRdb's copy has only in-frame clones and leaves some out. The sample records roughly 80,000 clones, approximately 83% being singletons. Sequenced material: peripheral blood. These receptor sequences come from an elderly woman with acute or convalescent COVID-19.

The CDR3 loop is CASSQDRGYIQYF. The DNA of the CDR3 is TGCGCCAGCAGCCAAGACAGGGGATACATTCAGTACTTC. V usage is TRBV4-1 and J usage is TRBJ2-4; D is possibly TRBD1 (6 bases). In germline, CDR1 is MGHRA, CDR2 YSYEKL. The germline V and J ends were trimmed by 0 bases and 8 bases, with 8 bases remaining between them. The CDR3 is made up of 13 amino acids.

This chain links TRBV4-3 with TRBJ2-1, with 7 positions matching TRBD1. This CDR3 region has 16 residues. The ends lost 0 bases at V and 3 bases at J; junction bases unmatched: 5. CDR1 and CDR2 (germline): LGHNA, YSLEER. CDR3 DNA sequence: TGCGCCAGCAGCCAAGATTCCAACAGGGGCTACAATGAGCAGTTCTTC. Its translation: CASSQDSNRGYNEQFF.

The chain links TRBV19 to TRBJ1-4, with 8 bases identical to TRBD1. The germline CDR1 and CDR2 sequences are LNHDA and SQIVND (reference sequence). Trimming at V came to 6 bases and at J to 5 bases, leaving 5 bases not matched to a gene. The CDR3 sequence is 14 residues long. The CDR3 DNA reads TGTGCCAGTAGCCGGACAGGGTTAAATGAAAAACTGTTTTTT. It codes for CASSRTGLNEKLFF.

The chain employs TRBV7-9 and TRBJ2-7, with a possible D match to TRBD2 (6 bases). This CDR3 has 18 amino acids. The germline gives CDR1 SEHNR, CDR2 FQNEAQ (reference sequence). V lost 6 bases, J lost 0 bases, and 24 bases lay in between. The DNA of the CDR3 is TGTGCCAGCAGTTCGGGACTCACCCGGCGGTCGAGCTCCTACGAGCAGTACTTC. Encoded protein: CASSSGLTRRSSSYEQYF.

The V and J genes are TRBV18 and TRBJ2-1; 8 bases match TRBD2. The V gene's germline CDR1 is KGHSH and CDR2 LQKENI. V lost 1 base to trimming and J lost 2 bases; unmatched junction nucleotides: 4. The CDR3 extends over 16 amino acids. The CDR3 region has the DNA TGTGCCAGCTCACCACGGCGGGGGGCAACCTACAATGAGCAGTTCTTC. Translation gives CASSPRRGATYNEQFF. Filled out from reference TRBV18 and TRBJ2-1, the complete variable domain reads NAGVMQNPRHLVRRRGQEARLRCSPMKGHSHVYWYRQLPEEGLKFMVYLQKENIIDESGMPKERFSAEFPKEGPSILRIQQVVRGDSAAYFCASSPRRGATYNEQFFGPGTRLTVL.

The chain joins TRBV10-3 to TRBJ1-2; 7 positions match TRBD1. The CDR3 is 16 residues long. V shed 3 bases and J 8 bases; nucleotides not matched to a gene: 15. The germline gives CDR1 ENHRY, CDR2 SYGVKD. The CDR3 nucleotides are TGTGCCATCAGTGACCGGGACAGAGATAGTCAGGTGGGCTACACCTTC. Translating gives CAISDRDRDSQVGYTF.

V is TRBV6-6 and J is TRBJ1-5, with 9 bases aligning to TRBD1. The V gene end was trimmed by 5 bases and the J gene end by 3 bases; junction bases not matched to a gene: 5. The V gene's germline CDR1 is MNHNY and CDR2 SVGAGI (reference sequence). CDR3 length: 15 amino acids. The CDR3 sequence is CASSQRDRDNQPQHF. CDR3 in DNA: TGTGCCAGCAGTCAAAGGGACAGGGACAATCAGCCCCAGCATTTT.

The count of this clone is one. The V gene is TRBV10-3, the J gene TRBJ2-5, with 10 bases identical to TRBD2. The CDR3 spans 16 residues. V was pared by 8 bases and J by 5 bases, with 14 bases of the junction left unmatched. The germline V gene has CDR1 ENHRY and CDR2 SYGVKD. DNA for the CDR3: TGTGCCATCGGCGGGAGACTAGCGGGTCCCCGGGAGACCCAGTACTTC. Protein sequence: CAIGGRLAGPRETQYF.

The gene calls are TRBV12-3 or TRBV12-4 and TRBJ2-7; D uncertain. This CDR3 is built from 13 residues. Trimming pared 6 bases from V and 2 bases from J, leaving 11 bases between. DNA for the CDR3: TGTGCCAGCAGCATGACATACCCCTACGAGCAGTACTTC. Encoded protein: CASSMTYPYEQYF.

The chain uses TRBV7-9 and TRBJ2-7; D may be TRBD2 (5 bases). Germline V gene data show CDR1 as SEHNR and CDR2 as FQNEAQ (reference sequence). The CDR3 has 13 residues. V lost 0 bases and J lost 4, with 7 bases in between. The CDR3 is CASSLAGEYEQYF. As DNA, the CDR3 is TGTGCCAGCAGCTTAGCGGGAGAGTACGAGCAGTACTTC.

The CDR3 region is CASSLAREVEQYF. CDR3 nucleotides: TGTGCCAGCAGCTTAGCGCGGGAGGTCGAGCAGTACTTC. The V and J genes are TRBV7-2 and TRBJ2-7, with 8 bases identical to TRBD2. Per germline, CDR1 SGHTA and CDR2 FQGNSA. After removal of 0 bases from V and 6 bases from J, the junction contained 1 base not matched to a gene. The CDR3 is 13 residues long.

This clone was detected only a few times. The V call is TRBV19, the J call TRBJ1-3; TRBD1 agrees at 7 bases. The J segment lost 6 bases and the V segment lost 3 bases, leaving 5 bases of the junction unmatched. The germline V gene encodes CDR1 LNHDA and CDR2 SQIVND (reference sequence). There are 14 residues in the CDR3. The CDR3 sequence: CASSIGGTANTIYF. The CDR3 nucleotides read TGTGCCAGTAGTATTGGGGGGACAGCAAACACCATATATTTT.

The V gene is TRBV19, the J gene TRBJ2-5, with D tentatively TRBD1 (5 bases). The CDR3 runs 16 residues. V was trimmed by 4 bases and J by 1 base, leaving 16 bases between them. Germline CDR1 and CDR2: LNHDA and SQIVND (reference sequence). CDR3 loop: CASSTLWLGPQETQYF. Written as DNA, the CDR3 is TGTGCCAGTAGTACCCTTTGGCTGGGGCCCCAAGAGACCCAGTACTTC.

This chain links TRBV14 with TRBJ2-7; tentative D call: TRBD1 (5 bases). The germline V gene encodes CDR1 SGHDN and CDR2 FVKESK. The CDR3 has 16 amino acids. The V end lost 1 base, the J end lost 0 bases, and 13 bases lay between the germline ends. CDR3 sequence reads: CASSQAHRLPSYEQYF. The CDR3 region has the DNA TGTGCCAGCAGCCAAGCGCACAGGTTGCCCTCCTACGAGCAGTACTTC.

This sequence joins TRBV4-2 and TRBJ1-1, with TRBD1 as a possible D gene (6 bases). Trimming left V 4 bases short and J 1 base short, with 13 bases between. CDR1 is LGHNA, CDR2 YNFKEQ, per germline. The CDR3 has 15 amino acids. The CDR3 spells CASSRLGQTNTEAFF. The CDR3 DNA sequence: TGTGCCAGCAGCCGCCTCGGACAGACGAACACTGAAGCTTTCTTT.

A single count supports this clone. As DNA, the CDR3 is TGTGCCAGCAGTCAGGGGGCCGACTATGGCTACACCTTC. Translation: CASSQGADYGYTF. V is TRBV5-5 and J is TRBJ1-2; 8 bases agree with TRBD1. This CDR3 contains 13 residues. The V gene's germline CDR1 is SGHKS and CDR2 YYEKEE (reference sequence). V shed 5 bases and J 3 bases; nucleotides not matched to a gene: 3.

The chain is built from TRBV24-1 and TRBJ2-1; 14 bases map to TRBD2. CDR1 KGHDR and CDR2 SFDVKD come from the germline V gene. The CDR3 loop spans 17 amino acids. V lost 3 bases to trimming and J lost 4 bases; unmatched junction nucleotides: 4. CDR3 sequence reads: CATSDRTSGRIYNEQFF. CDR3 sequence (DNA): TGTGCCACCAGTGATCGGACTAGCGGGAGGATTTACAATGAGCAGTTCTTC.

In DNA, the CDR3 is TGTGCCACCAGCAGAGACATCGGGGGCGGGAGGCGTAGCACCGGGGAGCTGTTTTTT. Its protein is CATSRDIGGGRRSTGELFF. The V and J genes are TRBV15 and TRBJ2-2; 8 bases line up with TRBD2. The CDR3 runs to 19 residues. Germline assignment: CDR1 LNHNV and CDR2 YYDKDF (reference sequence). The J segment lost 4 bases and the V segment lost 0 bases, leaving 13 bases of the junction unmatched.